The 22 T cell receptor beta chains reported below all come from one sample, sequenced in a study of tumor-infiltrating lymphocytes in primary liver carcinoma. Unsorted bulk tissue (about 18-30 mg) underwent RNA and DNA co-extraction. Starting from approximately 470 ng of total RNA, TCR beta cDNA was produced with a primer in the constant region. Slightly modified ARM-PCR with three nested multiplex PCR rounds yielded TCR beta libraries. Primers for the first two PCR rounds were TRBV1-TRBV30 forward primers and a C-beta reverse primer (about 9 cycles per round). TCRdb ran MiXCR on the multiplex PCR reads and lists one entry per CDR3 protein. The sample lists approximately 64,000 distinct CDR3 sequences; about 71% were seen once. The sequenced material came from liver tumor tissue from sampling region 4. Subset specified: tumor region T4, right-lateral pole. The origin of the receptors is a middle-aged man with primary liver carcinoma and hepatitis B virus infection.

CDR3 loop: CAGNLPREGIDTQYF. As DNA, the CDR3 is TGTGCCGGCAATTTGCCGAGGGAGGGCATAGATACGCAGTATTTT. The chain employs TRBV11-1 and TRBJ2-3; 7 positions agree with TRBD2. The J segment lost 5 bases and the V segment lost 11 bases, leaving 16 bases of the junction unmatched. The CDR3 totals 15 residues. The germline V gene encodes CDR1 SGHAT and CDR2 FQDESV (reference sequence). The whole variable domain, filled in from reference TRBV11-1 and TRBJ2-3, reads EAEVAQSPRYKITEKSQAVAFWCDPISGHATLYWYRQILGQGPELLVQFQDESVVDDSQLPKDRFSAERLKGVDSTLKIQPAELGDSAMYLCAGNLPREGIDTQYFGPGTRLTVL.

In regard to this clonotype: Mismatch with germline at one junction end may stem from a read error. V and J are TRBV6-2 or TRBV6-3 and TRBJ1-1; D gene ambiguous. This CDR3 region has 14 residues. CDR1 MNHEY and CDR2 SVGEGT come from the germline V gene. The CDR3 loop is CASSYPEVNTEAFF. The CDR3 region has the DNA TGTGCCAGCAGTTACCCAGAGGTGAACACCGAAGCTTTCTTC.

As for this clonotype: It may be a read error: a sequence one base away is much more abundant. This chain connects TRBV19 to TRBJ2-3, with TRBD2 matching 10 bases. This CDR3 region has 14 residues. CDR1 is LNHDA, CDR2 SQIVND, per germline (reference sequence). The CDR3 here is CASSPSGGTNTQYF. In nucleotides, the CDR3 is TGTGCCAGTAGTCCTAGCGGGGGCACAAATACGCAGTATTTT.

Concerning this clonotype itself: Relative to the germline gene, one junction end is altered; a read error may explain this. The chain couples TRBV11-3 to TRBJ2-2, with D tentatively TRBD2 (5 bases). Per the germline V gene, CDR1 is SGHNT and CDR2 is YENEEA. The CDR3 is 16 residues long. CDR3 loop: CAISKTRLMNTGELFF. The CDR3 DNA sequence: TGTGCCATCAGCAAAACGCGACTAATGAACACCGGGGAGCTGTTTTTT.

This clonotype has a single count. The rearrangement joins TRBV25-1 to TRBJ2-1; no reliable D call. V was shortened by 4 bases and J by 6 bases, with 10 bases between the two germline ends. In germline, CDR1 is MGHDK, CDR2 SYGVNS. The CDR3 extends over 13 amino acids. The CDR3 sequence: CASSGTICNEQFF. For the CDR3, the DNA is TGTGCCAGCAGTGGAACAATCTGCAATGAGCAGTTCTTC.

The table lists this clonotype with a count of one. This may be a read error: a much more frequent sequence differs by one nucleotide. The DNA for the CDR3 is TGTGCCAGCAGCTTGGACAGGTCTGGGGCCAACGACCTGACTTTC. This encodes CASSLDRSGANDLTF. The chain recombines TRBV11-2 with TRBJ2-6, with 7 bases lining up with TRBD1. The CDR3 totals 15 residues. The V gene's germline CDR1 is SGHAT and CDR2 FQNNGV.

Only one count was recorded for this clonotype. This may be a read error: a much more frequent sequence differs by one nucleotide. The rearrangement joins TRBV4-2 to TRBJ1-1; maybe TRBD1 (5 bases). This CDR3 has 14 amino acids. Per germline, CDR1 LGHNA and CDR2 YNFKEQ. The DNA for the CDR3 is TGTGCCAGCAGCCAAGATCGGGGGAACACTGAAGCTTACTTT. Protein: CASSQDRGNTEAYF.

Worth noting for this clonotype: The CDR3 end shows no conserved phenylalanine or tryptophan, and so a read error is likely. The DNA is omitted, as the CDR3 cannot be located on it reliably, and the CDR3 follows TCRdb's listing. The rearrangement uses TRBV7-8 and TRBJ1-1; the DNA was not used to check the table's D call, TRBD1. The CDR3 has 15 residues if both end residues are counted. CDR1 is SGHVS and CDR2 is FQNEAQ in the germline V gene. This CDR3 is CANRVRGYRDTEALI.

Comment on this clonotype: This CDR3 is missing its conserved last phenylalanine or tryptophan, likely due to a read error. The DNA is left out, because the CDR3 cannot be placed on it with certainty; the CDR3 is given as TCRdb lists it. V is TRBV11-1 and J is TRBJ2-2; the table's D call, TRBD1, was not checked against the DNA. The CDR3 spans 14 amino acids, including both terminal residues. The V gene's germline CDR1 is SGHAT and CDR2 FQDESV (reference sequence). CDR3: CASSFTGVTVELSY.

This clonotype was recorded a few times. Germline and junction disagree at one end, which may indicate a read error. The V and J genes are TRBV11-2 and TRBJ2-1; possibly TRBD1 for D (6 bases). Germline V lookup: CDR1 SGHAT, CDR2 FQNNGV. The CDR3 spans 15 residues. DNA for the CDR3: TGTGCCAACGTACTAGGGGACCTCCGGGGACATGATCAGTTCTTC. Translating gives CANVLGDLRGHDQFF.

The chain has TRBV6-5 and TRBJ1-5; TRBD1 matches 10 bases. Germline assignment: CDR1 MNHEY and CDR2 SVGAGI. This CDR3 has 14 residues. With V trimmed by 6 bases and J by 8 bases, 7 bases remained unmatched. CDR3 in DNA: TGTGCCAGCAGGACAGGGGGCTTTAATGAGCCCCAGCATTTT. Amino acids: CASRTGGFNEPQHF.

Comment on this clonotype: The junction differs from germline at one of its ends, possibly a read error. V and J are TRBV12-3 or TRBV12-4 and TRBJ1-1; no reliable D call. The CDR3 runs to 11 residues. CDR3 bases: TGTGCTAGCAGTTTGGCCTCTGAAGCTTCCTTT. Translating it yields CASSLASEASF.

This chain links TRBV6-5 with TRBJ2-3; a possible D gene is TRBD1 (6 bases). Trimming removed 10 bases at V and 0 bases at J, with 17 bases between. The CDR3 runs to 15 residues. CDR1 MNHEY and CDR2 SVGAGI come from the germline V gene. CDR3 bases: TGTGCCATCAGCCCGGACAGCTTTAGCACAGATACGCAGTATTTT. Protein product: CAISPDSFSTDTQYF.

The chain recombines TRBV6-6 with TRBJ2-7; D unresolved. The CDR3 runs 11 residues. The V gene lost 2 bases and the J gene lost 7 bases, with 6 bases spanning the gap. Germline lookup yields CDR1 MNHNY and CDR2 SVGAGI (reference sequence). CDR3 sequence reads: CASSYAKEQYF. The CDR3 coding sequence is TGTGCCAGCAGTTACGCTAAGGAGCAGTACTTC.

The rearrangement links TRBV6-5 to TRBJ2-3, with 7 bases aligning to TRBD2. The germline CDR1 and CDR2 sequences are MNHEY and SVGAGI. Trimming at V came to 10 bases and at J to 5 bases, leaving 15 bases not matched to a gene. The CDR3 runs to 15 residues. The CDR3 sequence is CANNPGLVGRDTQYF. DNA of the CDR3: TGTGCCAACAACCCAGGACTAGTGGGAAGAGATACGCAGTATTTT.

With regard to this clonotype: Being one base from a much bigger clone, this may be a read error. V usage is TRBV6-6 and J usage is TRBJ2-5; D remains unclear. From germline, CDR1 is MNHNY and CDR2 SVGAGI (reference sequence). With 6 bases removed from V and 5 bases from J, the gap between germline ends came to 10 bases. This CDR3 comprises 12 residues. CDR3 region: CASSSVAETQYF. The DNA for the CDR3 is TGTGCCAGCAGCTCTGTCGCGGAGACCCAGTACTTC.

With regard to this clonotype: At one boundary the junction diverges from the germline segment, which might be a read error. The chain recombines TRBV11-2 with TRBJ1-1, with D hard to call. Germline CDR1 SGHAT, CDR2 FQNNGV. CDR3 length: 16 amino acids. CDR3 DNA sequence: TGTGCCAGCAGCCCATTCAGTGGGTTGGTGAACACTGAAGCTCTCTTT. Translation gives CASSPFSGLVNTEALF.

As concerns this clonotype: One junction end disagrees with the germline gene, perhaps due to a read error. CDR3 sequence reads: CTSSPPTVELFF. CDR3 DNA: TGTACCAGCAGCCCCCCCACCGTGGAGCTGTTTTTT. The rearrangement uses TRBV5-4 and TRBJ2-2; no clear D gene. CDR1 and CDR2 (germline): SGHNT, YYREEE (reference sequence). The CDR3 is made up of 12 amino acids.

As regards this clonotype: No conserved phenylalanine or tryptophan is present at the end of the CDR3, so a read error is the likely explanation. This rearrangement joins TRBV28 to TRBJ2-7, with a tentative D call TRBD1 (6 bases). The CDR3 spans 14 residues. The V gene's germline CDR1 is MDHEN and CDR2 SYDVKM. The CDR3 nucleotides read TGTGTCAGCATCCGGACAGTGGGCTCCTACGAGCAGTACCTC. Translated, it gives CVSIRTVGSYEQYL.

Concerning this clonotype itself: A clone one base away is much larger, so this may be a read error. The CDR3 DNA reads TGCAGCGCTGTTCACGGGACTAGCGGGACTAAGTACTTC. It encodes CSAVHGTSGTKYF. This chain uses TRBV29-1 with TRBJ2-4; TRBD2 matches at 13 bases. The trim removed 7 bases at V and 14 bases at J, leaving 11 bases unmatched. The germline V gene encodes CDR1 SQVTM and CDR2 ANQGSEA. This CDR3 region has 13 residues.

This chain links TRBV6-1 with TRBJ2-1, with TRBD2 matching over 9 bases. The CDR3 is 15 residues long. Looked up from germline, CDR1 is MNHNS and CDR2 is SASEGT. V shed 1 base, J shed 4 bases, and the junction held 2 bases outside the gene matches. The CDR3 nucleotides read TGTGCCAGCAGTGAAGGACTAGCGGTATACAATGAGCAGTTCTTC. Translating gives CASSEGLAVYNEQFF.

Worth noting for this clonotype: A read error may be the cause here, since a much bigger clone is one base away. The V call is TRBV5-4, the J call TRBJ2-2; TRBD2 aligns across 8 bases. This CDR3 has 15 residues. Trimming at V came to 3 bases and at J to 1 base, leaving 2 bases not matched to a gene. Germline assignment: CDR1 SGHNT and CDR2 YYREEE (reference sequence). Here the CDR3 DNA reads TGTGCCAGCAGCTCGACTAGCGTGAACACCGGGGAGCTGTTTTTT. It translates to CASSSTSVNTGELFF.